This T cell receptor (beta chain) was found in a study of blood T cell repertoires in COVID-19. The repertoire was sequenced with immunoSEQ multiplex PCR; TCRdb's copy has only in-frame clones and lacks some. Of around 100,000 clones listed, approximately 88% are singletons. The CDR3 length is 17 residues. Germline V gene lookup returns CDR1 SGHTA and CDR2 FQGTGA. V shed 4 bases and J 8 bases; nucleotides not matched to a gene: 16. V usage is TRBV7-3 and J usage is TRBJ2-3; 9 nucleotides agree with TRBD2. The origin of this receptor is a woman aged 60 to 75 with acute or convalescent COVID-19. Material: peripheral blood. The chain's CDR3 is CASSSPRSGRWGATQYF. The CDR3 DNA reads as TGTGCCAGCAGCTCCCCCCGCAGCGGGAGGTGGGGTGCTACGCAGTATTTT.